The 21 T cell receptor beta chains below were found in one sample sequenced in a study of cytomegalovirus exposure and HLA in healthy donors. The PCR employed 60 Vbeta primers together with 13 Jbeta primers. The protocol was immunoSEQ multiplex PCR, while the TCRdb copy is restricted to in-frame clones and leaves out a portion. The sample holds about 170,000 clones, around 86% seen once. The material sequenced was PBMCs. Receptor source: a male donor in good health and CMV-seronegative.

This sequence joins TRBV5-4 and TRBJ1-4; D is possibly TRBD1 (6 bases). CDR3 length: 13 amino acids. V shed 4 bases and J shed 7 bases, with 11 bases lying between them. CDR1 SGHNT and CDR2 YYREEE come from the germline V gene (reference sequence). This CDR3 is CASSQTGGEKLFF. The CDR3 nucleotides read TGTGCCAGCAGCCAGACAGGAGGTGAAAAACTGTTTTTT.

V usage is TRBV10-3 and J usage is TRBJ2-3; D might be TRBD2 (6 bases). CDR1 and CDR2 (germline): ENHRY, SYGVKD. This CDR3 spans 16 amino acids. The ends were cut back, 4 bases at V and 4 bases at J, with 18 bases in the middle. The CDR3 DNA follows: TGTGCCATCAGTGGGCGGGGCAGGGACGGCGCAGATACGCAGTATTTT. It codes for CAISGRGRDGADTQYF.

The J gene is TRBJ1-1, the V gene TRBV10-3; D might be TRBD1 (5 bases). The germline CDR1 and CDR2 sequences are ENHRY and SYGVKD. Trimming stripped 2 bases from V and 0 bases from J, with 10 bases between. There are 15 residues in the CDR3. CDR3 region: CAISEIRGVNTEAFF. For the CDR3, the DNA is TGTGCCATCAGTGAGATTAGGGGTGTGAACACTGAAGCTTTCTTT.

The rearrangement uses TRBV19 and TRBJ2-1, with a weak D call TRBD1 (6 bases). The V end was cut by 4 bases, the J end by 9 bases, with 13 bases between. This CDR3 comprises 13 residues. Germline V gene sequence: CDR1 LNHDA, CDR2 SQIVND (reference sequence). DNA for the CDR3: TGTGCCAGTAGTAGTAACAGGGTTGCTGAGCAGTTCTTC. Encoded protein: CASSSNRVAEQFF.

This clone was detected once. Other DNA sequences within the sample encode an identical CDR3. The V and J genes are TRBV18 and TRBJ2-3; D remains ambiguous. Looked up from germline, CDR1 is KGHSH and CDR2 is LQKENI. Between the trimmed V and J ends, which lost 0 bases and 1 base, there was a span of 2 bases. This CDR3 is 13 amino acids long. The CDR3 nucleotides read TGTGCCAGCTCACCACCCGGCACAGATACGCAGTATTTT. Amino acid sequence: CASSPPGTDTQYF.

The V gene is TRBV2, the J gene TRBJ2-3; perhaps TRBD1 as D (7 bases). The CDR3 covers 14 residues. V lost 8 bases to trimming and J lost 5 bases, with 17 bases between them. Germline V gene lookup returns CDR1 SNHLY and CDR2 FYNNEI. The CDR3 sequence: CASSRAGGGDTQYF. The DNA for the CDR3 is TGTGCCAGCTCTCGGGCAGGGGGAGGAGATACGCAGTATTTT.

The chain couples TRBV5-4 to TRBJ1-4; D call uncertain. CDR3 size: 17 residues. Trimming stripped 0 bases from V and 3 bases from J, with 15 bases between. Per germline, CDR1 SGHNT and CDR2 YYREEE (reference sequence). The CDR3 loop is CASSLVTRARANEKLFF. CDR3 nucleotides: TGTGCCAGCAGCTTGGTAACGCGGGCGAGGGCTAATGAAAAACTGTTTTTT.

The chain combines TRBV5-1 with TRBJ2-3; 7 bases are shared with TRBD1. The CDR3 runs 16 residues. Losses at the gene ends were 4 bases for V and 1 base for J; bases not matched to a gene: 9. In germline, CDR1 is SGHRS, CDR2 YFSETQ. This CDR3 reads CASSATTGRGTDTQYF. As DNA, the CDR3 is TGCGCCAGCAGCGCGACGACAGGGCGGGGCACAGATACGCAGTATTTT. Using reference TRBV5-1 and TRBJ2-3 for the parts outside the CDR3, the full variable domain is KAGVTQTPRYLIKTRGQQVTLSCSPISGHRSVSWYQQTPGQGLQFLFEYFSETQRNKGNFPGRFSGRQFSNSRSEMNVSTLELGDSALYLCASSATTGRGTDTQYFGPGTRLTVL.

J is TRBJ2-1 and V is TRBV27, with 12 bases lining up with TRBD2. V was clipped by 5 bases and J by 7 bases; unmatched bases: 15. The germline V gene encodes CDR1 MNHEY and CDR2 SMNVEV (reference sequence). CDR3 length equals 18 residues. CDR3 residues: CASSPPSGGAFYSNEQFF. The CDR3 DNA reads TGTGCCAGCAGTCCACCTAGCGGGGGGGCCTTTTATTCGAATGAGCAGTTCTTC.

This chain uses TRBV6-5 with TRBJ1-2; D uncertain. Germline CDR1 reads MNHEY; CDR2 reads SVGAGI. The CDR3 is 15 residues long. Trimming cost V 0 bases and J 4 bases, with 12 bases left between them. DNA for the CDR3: TGTGCCAGCAGTTACTCGACTACGGGAGCCTATGGCTACACCTTC. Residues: CASSYSTTGAYGYTF.

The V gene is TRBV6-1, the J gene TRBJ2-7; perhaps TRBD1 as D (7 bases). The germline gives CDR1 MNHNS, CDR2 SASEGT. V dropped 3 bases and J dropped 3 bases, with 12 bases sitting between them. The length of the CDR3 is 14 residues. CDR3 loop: CASSEAGGYYEQYF. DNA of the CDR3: TGTGCCAGCAGTGAGGCAGGGGGGTACTACGAGCAGTACTTC.

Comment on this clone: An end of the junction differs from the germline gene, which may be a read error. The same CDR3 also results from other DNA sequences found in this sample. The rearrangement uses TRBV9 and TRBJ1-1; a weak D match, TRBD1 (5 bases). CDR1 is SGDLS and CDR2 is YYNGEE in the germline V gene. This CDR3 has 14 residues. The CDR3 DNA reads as TGTGCCAGCAGCCCGGGGACTCTGAACACTGAAGCTTTCTTC. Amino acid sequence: CASSPGTLNTEAFF.

The CDR3 DNA sequence: TGCGCCAGCAGCCAAGACTGGGGAGGCGGCTCCTACAATGAGCAGTTCTTC. Its protein product is CASSQDWGGGSYNEQFF. The chain employs TRBV4-1 and TRBJ2-1; D may be TRBD2 (6 bases). This CDR3 has 17 amino acids. Trimming took 0 bases from V and 0 from J, leaving 12 bases between them. Germline V lookup: CDR1 MGHRA, CDR2 YSYEKL.

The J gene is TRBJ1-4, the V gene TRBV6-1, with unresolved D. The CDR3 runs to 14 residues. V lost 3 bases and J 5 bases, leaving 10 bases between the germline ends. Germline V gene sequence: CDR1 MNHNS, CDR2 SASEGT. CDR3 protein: CASSDRDLNEKLFF. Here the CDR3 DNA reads TGTGCCAGCAGTGACCGGGATCTAAATGAAAAACTGTTTTTT.

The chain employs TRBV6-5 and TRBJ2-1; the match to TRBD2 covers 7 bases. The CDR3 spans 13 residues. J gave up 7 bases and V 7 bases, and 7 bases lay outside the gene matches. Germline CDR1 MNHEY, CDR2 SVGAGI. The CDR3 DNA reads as TGTGCCAGCACCGAAGCGGGGACTAATGAGCAGTTCTTC. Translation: CASTEAGTNEQFF.

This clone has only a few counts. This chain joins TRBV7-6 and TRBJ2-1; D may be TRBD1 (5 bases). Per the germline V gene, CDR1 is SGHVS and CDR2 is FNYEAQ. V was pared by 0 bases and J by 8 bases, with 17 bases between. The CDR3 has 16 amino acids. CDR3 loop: CASSLAGRAKFHEQFF. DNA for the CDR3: TGTGCCAGCAGCTTAGCGGGCAGGGCCAAGTTCCATGAGCAGTTCTTC.

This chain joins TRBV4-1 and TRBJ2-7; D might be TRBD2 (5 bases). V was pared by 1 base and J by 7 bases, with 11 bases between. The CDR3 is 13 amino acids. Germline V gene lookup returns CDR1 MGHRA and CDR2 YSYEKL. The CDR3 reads CASSQGLNGEQYF. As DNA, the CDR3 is TGCGCCAGCAGCCAAGGACTAAACGGGGAGCAGTACTTC.

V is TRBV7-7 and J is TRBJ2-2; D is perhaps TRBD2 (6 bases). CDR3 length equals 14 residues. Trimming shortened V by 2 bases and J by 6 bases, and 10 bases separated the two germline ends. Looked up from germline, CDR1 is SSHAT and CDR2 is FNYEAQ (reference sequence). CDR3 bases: TGTGCCAGCAGCTTAAATTCGGGGGCCGGGGAGCTGTTTTTT. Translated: CASSLNSGAGELFF.

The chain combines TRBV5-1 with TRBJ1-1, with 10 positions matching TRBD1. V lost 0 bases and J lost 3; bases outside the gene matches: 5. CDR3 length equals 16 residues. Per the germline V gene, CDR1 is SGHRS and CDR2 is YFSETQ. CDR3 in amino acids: CASSLGGTGDYTEAFF. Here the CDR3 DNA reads TGCGCCAGCAGCTTGGGGGGGACAGGGGACTACACTGAAGCTTTCTTT.

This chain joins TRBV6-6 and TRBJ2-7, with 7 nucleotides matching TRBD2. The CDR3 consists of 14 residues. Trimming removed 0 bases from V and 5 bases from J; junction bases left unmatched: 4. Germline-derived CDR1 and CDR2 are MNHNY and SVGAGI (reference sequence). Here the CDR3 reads CASSYSGGSDEQYF. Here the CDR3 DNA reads TGTGCCAGCAGTTACTCCGGGGGGTCAGACGAGCAGTACTTC.

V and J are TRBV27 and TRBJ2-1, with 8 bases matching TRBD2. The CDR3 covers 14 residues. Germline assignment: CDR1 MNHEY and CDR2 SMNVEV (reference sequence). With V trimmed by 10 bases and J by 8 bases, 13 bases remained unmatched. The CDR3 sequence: CATGREPKSHEQFF. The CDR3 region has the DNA TGTGCCACCGGGAGGGAACCAAAGAGCCATGAGCAGTTCTTC.